This entry lists 22 T cell receptor beta chains sequenced from one sample in a study of control samples from healthy donors and cancer patients (dated by TCRdb to 2018 to 2021). Receptor amplification or capture employed the immunoSEQ multiplex PCR assay. The table comes from immuneACCESS by way of TCRdb, which keeps in-frame sequences with V and J called. Part of the clones is missing from these tables; in studies checked, under half for an unresolved V gene and the rest for unknown reasons. The sample has roughly 69,000 clones on record, 80% to 90% of them singletons. The ten biggest clones cover approximately 2.3% of the sample. The sequenced sample consisted of PBMCs. These receptors came from a woman aged 50 to 60 with head and neck cancer.

The chain couples TRBV5-6 to TRBJ1-3; D is unresolved. Germline assignment: CDR1 SGHDT and CDR2 YYEEEE. CDR3 length equals 16 residues. Trimming shortened V by 3 bases and J by 0 bases, and 13 bases separated the two germline ends. The CDR3 DNA follows: TGTGCCAGCAGCTCATTCCTAACGGACTCTGGAAACACCATATATTTT. This translates into CASSSFLTDSGNTIYF.

The sample holds one count of this clone. V and J are TRBV5-6 and TRBJ1-5; D is unclear. V lost 4 bases to trimming and J lost 4 bases, with 15 bases between them. CDR3 size: 15 residues. Germline CDR1 SGHDT, CDR2 YYEEEE. DNA of the CDR3: TGTGCCAGCAGCCTCGCCGGGCGGCCTAATCAGCCCCAGCATTTT. This translates into CASSLAGRPNQPQHF.

The chain recombines TRBV6-2 or TRBV6-3 with TRBJ2-5; maybe TRBD1 (6 bases). V was pared by 2 bases and J by 1 base, with 17 bases between. The CDR3 has 17 amino acids. The V gene's germline CDR1 is MNHEY and CDR2 SVGEGT. CDR3 DNA: TGTGCCAGCAGTTACGGTTGGGGCAGGGGAGTCCAAGAGACCCAGTACTTC. It codes for CASSYGWGRGVQETQYF.

This chain uses TRBV6-5 with TRBJ1-1, with no clear D. CDR1 and CDR2 from the germline V gene are MNHEY and SVGAGI. This CDR3 is built from 14 residues. Trimming pared 11 bases from V and 3 bases from J, leaving 19 bases between. The CDR3 spells CALGGLRRDTEAFF. CDR3 nucleotides: TGTGCCCTAGGCGGCCTAAGACGAGACACTGAAGCTTTCTTT.

The chain carries TRBV18 and TRBJ2-2, with D uncertain. The CDR3 has 15 residues. With 3 bases removed from V and 6 bases from J, the gap between germline ends came to 14 bases. Per the germline V gene, CDR1 is KGHSH and CDR2 is LQKENI. The CDR3 nucleotides read TGTGCCAGCTCACCGAATAGGGATGATTCCGGGGAGCTGTTTTTT. Translated, it gives CASSPNRDDSGELFF.

The chain couples TRBV7-9 to TRBJ2-2, with TRBD1 as a possible D gene (6 bases). This CDR3 is built from 14 residues. CDR1 is SEHNR, CDR2 FQNEAQ, per germline (reference sequence). Trimming removed 4 bases from V and 5 bases from J, with 11 bases in between. CDR3 nucleotide sequence: TGTGCCAGCAGCTCATACAGGGTAACCGGGGAGCTGTTTTTT. Its translation is CASSSYRVTGELFF.

In nucleotides, the CDR3 is TGTGCCAGCAGGCCGGGGGGCCGGTACCAAGAGACCCAGTACTTC. Amino acids: CASRPGGRYQETQYF. This chain links TRBV28 with TRBJ2-5; the D gene is possibly TRBD2 (7 bases). The CDR3 consists of 15 residues. V lost 6 bases, J lost 0 bases, and 14 bases lay in between. Germline CDR1 and CDR2: MDHEN and SYDVKM.

This CDR3 is CASSSPGVITGELFF. The CDR3 coding sequence is TGTGCCAGCAGCTCCCCCGGGGTGATAACCGGGGAGCTGTTTTTT. The V and J genes are TRBV11-2 and TRBJ2-2; TRBD2 might be the D (5 bases). V was shortened by 4 bases and J by 5 bases, with 14 bases between the two germline ends. The CDR3 has 15 amino acids. CDR1 and CDR2 (germline): SGHAT, FQNNGV.

J is TRBJ1-5 and V is TRBV7-2; D possibly corresponds to TRBD1 (6 bases). This CDR3 is 13 amino acids long. Germline CDR1 is SGHTA and CDR2 is FQGNSA. Trimming took off 1 base at V and 9 bases at J, with 10 bases between the two ends. The chain's CDR3 is CASSLGGGRPQHF. Here the CDR3 DNA reads TGTGCCAGCAGCTTAGGAGGGGGTCGGCCCCAGCATTTT.

The CDR3 bases are TGTGCCAGCAGCATGTCCAGGACAGGGGACGGAAACACCATATATTTT. It is translated as CASSMSRTGDGNTIYF. This chain uses TRBV21-1 with TRBJ1-3; TRBD1 was called by the table and not checked on the DNA. TRBV21-1 is marked as a pseudogene. This CDR3 comprises 16 residues.

V and J are TRBV6-5 and TRBJ2-3; 8 nucleotides line up with TRBD2. The CDR3 sequence is 15 residues long. V lost 10 bases and J lost 3; bases outside the gene matches: 12. Germline V gives CDR1 MNHEY, CDR2 SVGAGI. CDR3 amino acids: CATLRASGQTDTQYF. The CDR3 coding sequence is TGTGCCACCTTAAGGGCTAGCGGGCAGACAGATACGCAGTATTTT.

The gene calls are TRBV7-2 and TRBJ2-2; tentative D call: TRBD2 (6 bases). The CDR3 consists of 14 residues. V lost 5 bases and J lost 0, with 7 bases in between. Germline V gene lookup returns CDR1 SGHTA and CDR2 FQGNSA. CDR3 in amino acids: CASSRDSNTGELFF. The CDR3 region has the DNA TGTGCCAGCAGCCGGGACTCGAACACCGGGGAGCTGTTTTTT.

V usage is TRBV18 and J usage is TRBJ1-1; 10 positions match TRBD1. The CDR3 length is 14 residues. The germline gives CDR1 KGHSH, CDR2 LQKENI. Unmatched junction bases numbered 6, after V lost 3 bases and J lost 8 bases. In DNA form, the CDR3 reads TGTGCCAGCTCACCGCCCGGGACAGGGGAGGAAGCTTTCTTT. This encodes CASSPPGTGEEAFF. The full variable domain, with the rest looked up from reference TRBV18 and TRBJ1-1, is NAGVMQNPRHLVRRRGQEARLRCSPMKGHSHVYWYRQLPEEGLKFMVYLQKENIIDESGMPKERFSAEFPKEGPSILRIQQVVRGDSAAYFCASSPPGTGEEAFFGQGTRLTVV.

In this sample, this clone turned up once. V and J are TRBV24-1 and TRBJ2-3, with a possible D match to TRBD1 (5 bases). CDR3 length equals 15 residues. Trimming removed 3 bases from V and 3 bases from J, with 12 bases in between. Germline V CDR1 and CDR2: KGHDR, SFDVKD. The CDR3 DNA reads as TGTGCCACCAGTGATCCAGGACAACCGACAGATACGCAGTATTTT. Its protein is CATSDPGQPTDTQYF.

This chain uses TRBV3-1 (or the pseudogene TRBV3-2) with TRBJ1-6; D remains ambiguous. The ends were cut back, 2 bases at V and 8 bases at J, with 10 bases in the middle. Germline V gives CDR1 LGHDT, CDR2 YNNKEL (reference sequence). The CDR3 extends over 14 amino acids. CDR3 sequence: CASSQQAGDSPLHF. The CDR3 DNA sequence: TGTGCCAGCAGCCAACAGGCTGGAGATTCACCCCTCCACTTT.

The V gene is TRBV7-9, the J gene TRBJ1-1; D gene uncertain. The V end was cut by 8 bases, the J end by 0 bases, with 13 bases between. The CDR3 length is 14 residues. Germline values: CDR1 SEHNR, CDR2 FQNEAQ (reference sequence). The CDR3 coding sequence is TGTGCCAGCTCGACGCGCAGTATGAACACTGAAGCTTTCTTT. This encodes CASSTRSMNTEAFF.

The genes are TRBV24-1 and TRBJ2-7; D is perhaps TRBD1 or TRBD2 (5 bases each). Germline V lookup: CDR1 KGHDR, CDR2 SFDVKD. V was pared by 4 bases and J by 10 bases, with 16 bases between. The CDR3 runs to 13 residues. The CDR3 sequence is CATSEAGAREQYF. CDR3 nucleotides: TGTGCCACCAGTGAGGCCGGGGCAAGGGAACAGTACTTC.

The J gene is TRBJ2-2, the V gene TRBV3-1 (or the pseudogene TRBV3-2); TRBD2 aligns across 7 bases. V lost 3 bases, J lost 5 bases, and 3 bases stayed unmatched. The CDR3 has 14 amino acids. Per the germline V gene, CDR1 is LGHDT and CDR2 is YNNKEL (reference sequence). The CDR3 here is CASSQVGGTGELFF. CDR3 DNA sequence: TGTGCCAGCAGCCAGGTCGGGGGGACCGGGGAGCTGTTTTTT.

The rearrangement uses TRBV7-9 and TRBJ2-5; perhaps TRBD1 as D (6 bases). This CDR3 spans 14 amino acids. V was pared by 5 bases and J by 1 base, with 11 bases between. CDR1 and CDR2 from the germline V gene are SEHNR and FQNEAQ (reference sequence). CDR3 protein: CASSPKGGQETQYF. DNA for the CDR3: TGTGCCAGCAGCCCCAAAGGGGGCCAAGAGACCCAGTACTTC.

The rearrangement joins TRBV10-3 to TRBJ1-2; perhaps TRBD1 as D (6 bases). The CDR3 has 13 amino acids. Trimming took off 1 base at V and 6 bases at J, with 9 bases between the two ends. The germline CDR1 and CDR2 sequences are ENHRY and SYGVKD. In DNA form, the CDR3 reads TGTGCCATCAGTGAGTTAACAGGGCATGGCTACACCTTC. Amino acids: CAISELTGHGYTF.

In DNA form, the CDR3 reads TGTGCCAGCAGGGCCAGCGAAGTAGCCGGGGAGCTGTTTTTT. Amino acids: CASRASEVAGELFF. V gene TRBV2 combines with J gene TRBJ2-2; D gene ambiguous. The CDR3 length is 14 residues. CDR1 is SNHLY and CDR2 is FYNNEI in the germline V gene. V was shortened by 6 bases and J by 6 bases, with 14 bases between the two germline ends.

CDR3: CASSPRPGGEQFF. The CDR3 coding sequence is TGTGCCAGCAGCCCAAGGCCCGGGGGTGAGCAGTTCTTC. This rearrangement joins TRBV7-3 to TRBJ2-1; tentative D call: TRBD2 (6 bases). Germline CDR1 and CDR2: SGHTA and FQGTGA. The V end lost 5 bases, the J end lost 9 bases, and 14 bases lay between the germline ends. The CDR3 has 13 amino acids.